This TCR beta chain was documented in a study of breast tumors, draining lymph nodes, adjacent tissues. Trimming removed 6 bases from V and 5 bases from J, with 18 bases in between. This CDR3 is built from 15 residues. In germline, CDR1 is LNHDA, CDR2 SQIVND (reference sequence). Axillary draining lymph nodes of breast cancer patients supplied the node samples. In this sample, this clonotype turned up once. TCRdb reprocessed the multiplex PCR reads with MiXCR, giving one entry per CDR3 protein. The sample includes some 130,000 distinct CDR3 sequences, approximately 20% of them seen just once. The genes are TRBV19 and TRBJ2-3, with D perhaps TRBD2 (6 bases). The receptor was derived from a female donor with breast cancer. Some clones in this sample may be carry-over from other donors' samples. Sequencing input: axillary lymph node tissue. The CDR3: CASRSEGRWKDTQYF. The CDR3 DNA follows: TGTGCCAGTAGGTCAGAGGGGAGGTGGAAAGATACGCAGTATTTT. The complete variable domain, with remaining parts taken from reference TRBV19 and TRBJ2-3, reads DGGITQSPKYLFRKEGQNVTLSCEQNLNHDAMYWYRQDPGQGLRLIYYSQIVNDFQKGDIAEGYSVSREKKESFPLTVTSAQKNPTAFYLCASRSEGRWKDTQYFGPGTRLTVL.